The present T cell receptor (beta chain) was sequenced within a study of human T cells and chemical hapten exposure. The wider study: Per-sample TCR yields varied mainly from small pooled library volume differences.

Documented time point: patch test 2, 6 weeks after DPC sensitization. Stated treatment: therapeutic diphenylcyclopropenone sensitization with weekly scalp DPC. Suited to DPC and affected by alopecia, the donors ranged from 18 to 70 years old. TCRdb re-analysed the RACE reads in MiXCR, keeping a single row per CDR3 protein. This table holds some 70,000 distinct CDR3 sequences, over 9% found once. This CDR3 is built from 13 residues. Per germline, CDR1 SNHLY and CDR2 FYNNEI. Trimming stripped 5 bases from V and 0 bases from J, with 5 bases between. Source: whole blood, taken in connection with sensitization to the hapten diphenylcyclopropenone (DPC). The V and J genes are TRBV2 and TRBJ1-3; D is unresolved. This TCR was recovered from a woman in her forties or fifties with alopecia areata. Some clones in this sample may be carry-over from other donors' samples. The CDR3 DNA is TGTGCCAGCAGTCAAAGCTCTGGAAACACCATATATTTT. Protein sequence: CASSQSSGNTIYF.